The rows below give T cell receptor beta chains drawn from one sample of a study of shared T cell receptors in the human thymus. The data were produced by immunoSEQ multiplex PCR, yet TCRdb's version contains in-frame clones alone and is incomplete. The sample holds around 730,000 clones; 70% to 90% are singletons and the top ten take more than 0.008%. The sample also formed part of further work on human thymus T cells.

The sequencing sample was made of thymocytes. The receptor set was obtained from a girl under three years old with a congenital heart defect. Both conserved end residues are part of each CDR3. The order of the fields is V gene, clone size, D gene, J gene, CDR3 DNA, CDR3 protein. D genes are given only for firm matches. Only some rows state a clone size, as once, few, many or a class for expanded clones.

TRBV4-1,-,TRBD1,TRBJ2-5,TGCGCCAGCAGCCAAGATAGGATCCCCGGGACAGGGGAGTACCAAGAGACCCAGTACTTC,CASSQDRIPGTGEYQETQYF
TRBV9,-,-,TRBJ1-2,TGTGCCAGCTCTGGAGACTATGGCTACACCTTC,CASSGDYGYTF
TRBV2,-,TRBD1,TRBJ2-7,TGTGCCAGCAGGACCACCGGGACAGGACTCTACGAGCAGTACTTC,CASRTTGTGLYEQYF
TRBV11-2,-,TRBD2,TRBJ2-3,TGTGCCAGCAGCCCTCTGAGACTAGCGGATAACGGCACAGATACGCAGTATTTT,CASSPLRLADNGTDTQYF
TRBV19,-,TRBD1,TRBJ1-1,TGTGCCTCCTACTTTCCCAGACAGGGCAGGAGTCCCCCTGAAGCTTTCTTT,CASYFPRQGRSPPEAFF
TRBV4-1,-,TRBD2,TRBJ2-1,TGCGCCAGCAGCACGTCGGGACTAGCGGGGGGTTACAATGAGCAGTTCTTC,CASSTSGLAGGYNEQFF
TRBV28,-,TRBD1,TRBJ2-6,TGTGCCAGCCGCCCGGACAGGGTGCGTGTATCTGGGGCCAACGTCCTGACTTTC,CASRPDRVRVSGANVLTF
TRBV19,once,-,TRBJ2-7,TGTGCCAGTAGTACCCCAGCGGATAACTCCTACGAGCAGTACTTC,CASSTPADNSYEQYF
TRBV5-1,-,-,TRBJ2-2,TGCGCCAGCAGCCCACTACCCCCAAGGAACGGGGAGCTGTTTTTT,CASSPLPPRNGELFF
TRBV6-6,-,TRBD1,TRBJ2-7,TGTGCCAGCAGTTACCCTGACAGGGTCCTGCACGGGCAGTACTTC,CASSYPDRVLHGQYF
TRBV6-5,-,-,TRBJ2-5,TGTGCCAGCAGTTACGGGAGTCGCAGTCGGGACCAGTACTTC,CASSYGSRSRDQYF
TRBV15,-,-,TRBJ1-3,TGTGCCACCAGCACCCGACAACGTCAAGCTGGAAACACCATATATTTT,CATSTRQRQAGNTIYF
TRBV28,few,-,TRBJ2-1,TGTGCCAGCAGACCCGCCCCCCCCTTTTTTCCTCCGTACGGTGAGCAGTTCTTC,CASRPAPPFFPPYGEQFF
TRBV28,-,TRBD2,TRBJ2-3,TGTGCCAGCAGTCTACGGACTAGCCGAGACACAGATACGCAGTATTTT,CASSLRTSRDTDTQYF
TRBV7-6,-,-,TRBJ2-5,TGTGCCAGCAGCTTAAAGCGGGCCGCAGAGAATGAGACCCAGTACTTC,CASSLKRAAENETQYF
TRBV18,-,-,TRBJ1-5,TGTGCCAGCTCACTACAACCGGCGATTGGGCGGCCCCAGCATTTT,CASSLQPAIGRPQHF
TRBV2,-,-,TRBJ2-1,TGTGCCAGCAGTGAATCGTGGGGGCCTTACAATGAGCAGTTCTTC,CASSESWGPYNEQFF
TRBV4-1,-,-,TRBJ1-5,TGCGCCAGCAGCCAACCAGGGTCCTCGGATACCTATAGCAATCAGCCCCAGCATTTT,CASSQPGSSDTYSNQPQHF
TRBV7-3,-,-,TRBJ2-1,TGTGCCAGCAGCTTAAAAGGCGGGGCTTCCTACAATGAGCAGTTCTTC,CASSLKGGASYNEQFF
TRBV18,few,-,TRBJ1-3,TGTGCCAGCTCACCACCCGGTTCTGGAAACACCATATATTTT,CASSPPGSGNTIYF
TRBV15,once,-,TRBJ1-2,TGTGCCACCAGCGCCGAGGGAAGGGCGGCCTATGGCTACACCTTC,CATSAEGRAAYGYTF
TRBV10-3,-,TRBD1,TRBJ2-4,TGTGCCATCAGGGAGGCGACAGGGAGCATTCAGTACTTC,CAIREATGSIQYF
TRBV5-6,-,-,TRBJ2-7,TGTGCCAGCAGCCCCCGTGGCCACGAGCAGTACTTC,CASSPRGHEQYF
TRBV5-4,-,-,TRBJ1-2,TGTGCCAGCAGCTTGGACAGGAACTCCTATGGCTACACCTTC,CASSLDRNSYGYTF
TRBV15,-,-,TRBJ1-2,TGTGCCACCAGCGCCCGGGACCGGGACTCCGGCTACACCTTC,CATSARDRDSGYTF
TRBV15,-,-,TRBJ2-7,TGTGCCACCAGGGTGGGGGGAAGTATCTACGAGCAGTACTTC,CATRVGGSIYEQYF
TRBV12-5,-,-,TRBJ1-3,TGTGCTAGTGGTTTGGGACCGGCAGGAAGCCAGCACAGGGATAGTGAGGACACCATATATTTT,CASGLGPAGSQHRDSEDTIYF
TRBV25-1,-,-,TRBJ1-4,TGTGCCAGCGGGGTCGGGGGGGAACCTAATGAAAAACTGTTTTTT,CASGVGGEPNEKLFF
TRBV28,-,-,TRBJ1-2,TGTGCCAGCAGTCTCCCCCGACAGTTTTATGGCTACACCTTC,CASSLPRQFYGYTF
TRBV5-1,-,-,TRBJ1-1,TGCGCCAGCAGCTTGGCTGTTGACACTGAAGCTTTCTTT,CASSLAVDTEAFF
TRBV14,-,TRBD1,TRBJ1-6,TGTGCCAGCAGCCAAGGAGCGGACAGGGAGGGTTCACCCCTCCACTTT,CASSQGADREGSPLHF
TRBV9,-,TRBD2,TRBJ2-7,TGTGCCAGCAGCGCCCCTAGCGGGGGGCCGGTAGACAACGAGCAGTACTTC,CASSAPSGGPVDNEQYF
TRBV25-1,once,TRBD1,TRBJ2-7,TGTGCCAGCACCGACGGGACAGCGTCCATCTACGAGCAGTACTTC,CASTDGTASIYEQYF
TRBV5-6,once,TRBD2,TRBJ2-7,TGTGCCAGCAGCTTCCCACGCGGCGGGGGGAGGTTCTACGAGCAGTACTTC,CASSFPRGGGRFYEQYF
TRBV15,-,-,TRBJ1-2,TGTGCCACCAGCAGAGATCAGCCGAGGGCACGAAACTATGGCTACACCTTC,CATSRDQPRARNYGYTF
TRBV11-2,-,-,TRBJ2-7,TGTGCCAGCAGCTTAAATTCCCGGGATTTAGAGCAGTACTTC,CASSLNSRDLEQYF
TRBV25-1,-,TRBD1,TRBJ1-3,TGTGCCAGCAGTGAGACCGGGACAGCTGGAAACACCATATATTTT,CASSETGTAGNTIYF
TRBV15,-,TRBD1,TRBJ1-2,TGTGCCACCAGCAGAAGACAGGGGATCGGGCACTATGGCTACACCTTC,CATSRRQGIGHYGYTF
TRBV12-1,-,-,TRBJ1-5,TGTGCCACCTCCGGGGGGGGCAATCAGCCCCAGCATTTT,CATSGGGNQPQHF
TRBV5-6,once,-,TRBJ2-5,TGTGCCAGCAGCTTGGTGCGGGCCCTTGTGGGTGGCCAGTACTTC,CASSLVRALVGGQYF
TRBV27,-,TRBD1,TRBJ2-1,TGTGCCAGCAGTTTTACGGGACAGAGCTCCTACAATGAGCAGTTCTTC,CASSFTGQSSYNEQFF
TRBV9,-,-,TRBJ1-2,TGTGCCAGCAGCCCCGTGAGACAGGAGCGGGGGTATGGCTACACCTTC,CASSPVRQERGYGYTF
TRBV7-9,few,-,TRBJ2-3,TGTGCCAGCAGCCAACGGACACCTAGCACAGATACGCAGTATTTT,CASSQRTPSTDTQYF
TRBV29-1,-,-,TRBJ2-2,TGCAGCGTTGTCCTCGGACAGACCACCGGGGAGCTGTTTTTT,CSVVLGQTTGELFF
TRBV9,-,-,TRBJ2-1,TGTGCCAGCAGCTTCAAACTCGATAATGAGCAGTTCTTC,CASSFKLDNEQFF
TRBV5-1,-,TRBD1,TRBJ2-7,TGCGCCAGCGGACAGGGCTACGAGCAGTACTTC,CASGQGYEQYF
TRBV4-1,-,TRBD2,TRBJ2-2,TGCGCCAGCAGCCAAGATGGGGCTAGCGGGGGCCGGAACACCGGGGAGCTGTTTTTT,CASSQDGASGGRNTGELFF
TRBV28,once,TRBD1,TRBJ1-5,TGTGCCAGCAGTTTCGTGGGACAGGGGTCATCGAGCAATCAGCCCCAGCATTTT,CASSFVGQGSSSNQPQHF
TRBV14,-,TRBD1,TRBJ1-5,TGTGCCAGCAGCCAAGAGGTCACAGGGGGCGGTATCAATCAGCCCCAGCATTTT,CASSQEVTGGGINQPQHF
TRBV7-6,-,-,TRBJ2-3,TGTGCCAGCAGCTTCCGGGGGACTGGACGAGATACGCAGTATTTT,CASSFRGTGRDTQYF
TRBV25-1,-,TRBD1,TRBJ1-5,TGTGCCAGCAGTGAACCCGGGACAGGGGGCACTCAGCCCCAGCATTTT,CASSEPGTGGTQPQHF
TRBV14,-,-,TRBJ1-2,TGTGCCAGCAGCCAATGGACAGCTAACTATGGCTACACCTTC,CASSQWTANYGYTF
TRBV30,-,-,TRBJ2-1,TGTGCCTGGAGTGTAGGTTTTTATCGAAGGGGTCCGGCGAATGAGCAGTTCTTC,CAWSVGFYRRGPANEQFF
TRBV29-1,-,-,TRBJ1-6,TGCAGCGTTGGCAAGGACAGAAATTCACCCCTCCACTTT,CSVGKDRNSPLHF
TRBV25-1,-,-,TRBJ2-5,TGTGCCAGCAGTGACCTGCCAGGGGAGGAGACCCAGTACTTC,CASSDLPGEETQYF